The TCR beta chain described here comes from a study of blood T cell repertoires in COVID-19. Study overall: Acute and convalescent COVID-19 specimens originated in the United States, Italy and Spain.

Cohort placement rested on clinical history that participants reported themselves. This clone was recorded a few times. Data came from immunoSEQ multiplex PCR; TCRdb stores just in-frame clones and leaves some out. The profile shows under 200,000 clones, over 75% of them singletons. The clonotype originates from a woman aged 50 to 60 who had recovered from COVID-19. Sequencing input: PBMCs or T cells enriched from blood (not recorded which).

The CDR3 reads CASSWGHSSYEQYF. The CDR3 region has the DNA TGCGCCAGCAGCTGGGGACACAGCTCCTACGAGCAGTACTTC. J is TRBJ2-7 and V is TRBV5-1, with D maybe TRBD1 (6 bases). V was pared by 3 bases and J by 0 bases, with 10 bases between. The CDR3 length is 14 residues. Germline values: CDR1 SGHRS, CDR2 YFSETQ.